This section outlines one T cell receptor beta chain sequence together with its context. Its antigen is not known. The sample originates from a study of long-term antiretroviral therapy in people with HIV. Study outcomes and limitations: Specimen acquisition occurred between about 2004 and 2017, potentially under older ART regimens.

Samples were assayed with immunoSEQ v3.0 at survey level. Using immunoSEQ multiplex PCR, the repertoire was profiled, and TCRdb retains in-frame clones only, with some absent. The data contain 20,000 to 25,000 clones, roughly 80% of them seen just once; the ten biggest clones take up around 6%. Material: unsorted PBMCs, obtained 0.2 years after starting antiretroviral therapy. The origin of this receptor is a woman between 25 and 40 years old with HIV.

CDR3 loop: CASRGGQGVNTEAFF. The CDR3 DNA sequence: TGTGCCAGTAGGGGGGGGCAGGGGGTGAACACTGAAGCTTTCTTT. The rearrangement uses TRBV19 and TRBJ1-1, with TRBD1 matching over 7 bases. V gave up 6 bases and J gave up 0 bases; unmatched junction bases: 7. CDR3 length equals 15 residues. Germline CDR1 LNHDA, CDR2 SQIVND (reference sequence).